The 25 T cell receptor beta chains below all came from one sample that was sequenced in a study of PD-1 blockade in mismatch repair-deficient tumors. Sequenced by immunoSEQ multiplex PCR; TCRdb stores in-frame clones only, minus some. The sample includes some 100,000 clones, under 90% of them seen just once. The source material was peripheral blood, sampled about 33 weeks after starting pembrolizumab. The receptors here all came from an adult with mismatch repair-deficient cancer.

The chain links TRBV18 to TRBJ1-4, with 7 bases matching TRBD1. Germline lookup yields CDR1 KGHSH and CDR2 LQKENI. The CDR3 totals 13 residues. After removal of 2 bases from V and 8 bases from J, the junction contained 2 bases not matched to a gene. CDR3 protein: CASSPRGPEKLFF. CDR3 DNA sequence: TGTGCCAGCTCACCAAGGGGGCCGGAAAAACTGTTTTTT.

V is TRBV11-2 and J is TRBJ2-1; no reliable D call. Trimming removed 1 base from V and 8 bases from J, with 15 bases in between. The germline gives CDR1 SGHAT, CDR2 FQNNGV. The CDR3 extends over 15 amino acids. The CDR3 DNA reads TGTGCCAGCAGCTTAGGGACCAACTTCATCTATGAGCAGTTCTTC. Translated: CASSLGTNFIYEQFF.

The V call is TRBV19, the J call TRBJ1-5, with D perhaps TRBD1 (6 bases). The V and J ends lost 6 bases and 6 bases respectively, with 18 bases between them. The length of the CDR3 is 15 residues. Germline V lookup: CDR1 LNHDA, CDR2 SQIVND (reference sequence). The CDR3, as DNA: TGTGCCAGTAGCGCGATGTACAGGGCAGGTCAGCCCCAGCATTTT. It translates to CASSAMYRAGQPQHF. The whole variable domain, remainder taken from reference TRBV19 and TRBJ1-5, is DGGITQSPKYLFRKEGQNVTLSCEQNLNHDAMYWYRQDPGQGLRLIYYSQIVNDFQKGDIAEGYSVSREKKESFPLTVTSAQKNPTAFYLCASSAMYRAGQPQHFGDGTRLSIL.

This clone was detected only a few times. The V and J genes are TRBV10-2 and TRBJ2-1; 9 nucleotides line up with TRBD1. The CDR3 extends over 14 amino acids. Germline CDR1 reads WSHSY; CDR2 reads SAAADI. V shed 8 bases and J 7 bases; nucleotides not matched to a gene: 9. Here the CDR3 DNA reads TGCGCCAGCGTAGACAGGGGGTATATGAATGAGCAGTTCTTC. Amino acid sequence: CASVDRGYMNEQFF.

This clone was observed a few times. V is TRBV4-2 and J is TRBJ1-1; D ambiguous. V was cut by 1 base and J by 2 bases, with 8 bases left in between. This CDR3 region has 14 residues. Germline CDR1 is LGHNA and CDR2 is YNFKEQ. CDR3 sequence reads: CASSQVTDNTEAFF. The CDR3 region has the DNA TGTGCCAGCAGCCAAGTAACGGATAACACTGAAGCTTTCTTT.

In its sample, this clone was seen a few times. The chain carries TRBV15 and TRBJ2-5, with 10 bases lining up with TRBD1. The CDR3 runs 15 residues. CDR1 is LNHNV, CDR2 YYDKDF, per germline (reference sequence). Trimming at V came to 6 bases and at J to 5 bases, leaving 9 bases not matched to a gene. CDR3 protein: CATRRDRGSRETQYF. The DNA of the CDR3 is TGTGCCACCAGGAGGGACAGGGGAAGCAGGGAGACCCAGTACTTC.

V usage is TRBV29-1 and J usage is TRBJ2-1, with TRBD2 matching 7 bases. This CDR3 contains 15 residues. The germline V gene has CDR1 SQVTM and CDR2 ANQGSEA. J was trimmed by 0 bases and V by 4 bases; bases with no gene match: 6. CDR3 sequence: CSVVPGGSSYNEQFF. DNA of the CDR3: TGCAGCGTTGTCCCCGGCGGGAGCTCCTACAATGAGCAGTTCTTC.

The V gene is TRBV2, the J gene TRBJ2-5; possibly TRBD2 for D (5 bases). This CDR3 is built from 11 residues. Trimming took off 4 bases at V and 9 bases at J, with 9 bases between the two ends. Germline V gives CDR1 SNHLY, CDR2 FYNNEI. The CDR3 nucleotides read TGTGCCAGCAGTGGGAGGTGGGCCCAGTACTTC. As protein: CASSGRWAQYF.

V gene TRBV28 combines with J gene TRBJ2-7; no clear D. CDR3 length: 14 residues. Trimming removed 7 bases from V and 3 bases from J, with 16 bases in between. Looked up from germline, CDR1 is MDHEN and CDR2 is SYDVKM. The CDR3 DNA sequence: TGTGCCAGCACTAAGCTGGCTGTCCACTACGAGCAGTACTTC. Residues: CASTKLAVHYEQYF.

This clone has ten or more counts. The chain joins TRBV5-6 to TRBJ1-2; TRBD1 is a possible D gene (5 bases). V lost 4 bases and J lost 3, with 10 bases in between. Germline-derived CDR1 and CDR2 are SGHDT and YYEEEE. The CDR3 is 13 residues long. CDR3 sequence (DNA): TGTGCCAGCAGCCCGGACATTTACTATGGCTACACCTTC. It specifies CASSPDIYYGYTF.

For the CDR3, the DNA is TGTGCCAGCAGCGTTACCGGGACTAGTTACGAGCAGTACTTC. This codes for CASSVTGTSYEQYF. The rearrangement uses TRBV9 and TRBJ2-7, with 8 nucleotides matching TRBD2. The CDR3 is made up of 14 amino acids. With 2 bases clipped from V and 4 bases from J, the junction kept 5 bases outside the gene matches. Germline-derived CDR1 and CDR2 are SGDLS and YYNGEE.

The chain joins TRBV20-1 to TRBJ1-1; no clear D. Germline V gene sequence: CDR1 DFQATT, CDR2 SNEGSKA (reference sequence). The CDR3 runs to 11 residues. In nucleotides, the CDR3 is TGCAGCGTGTTGGGTAACACTGAAGCTTTCTTT. It is translated as CSVLGNTEAFF.

The chain has TRBV6-5 and TRBJ2-2; TRBD1 matches at 7 bases. With V trimmed by 6 bases and J by 4 bases, 8 bases remained unmatched. This CDR3 comprises 15 residues. CDR1 is MNHEY and CDR2 is SVGAGI in the germline V gene. CDR3 amino acids: CASRRQGRSTGELFF. As DNA, the CDR3 is TGTGCCAGCAGGCGACAGGGCCGGAGCACCGGGGAGCTGTTTTTT.

The rearrangement uses TRBV7-2 and TRBJ1-1; weak D call: TRBD1 (5 bases). V was clipped by 2 bases and J by 4 bases, with 14 bases between them. The CDR3 length is 15 residues. From germline, CDR1 is SGHTA and CDR2 FQGNSA. CDR3 protein: CASSLNPGALTEAFF. CDR3 sequence (DNA): TGTGCCAGCAGCTTAAACCCCGGGGCACTCACTGAAGCTTTCTTT.

The table lists this clone with a count of one. The CDR3 bases are TGTGCCAGCAGCTTAGCGGGAGCCGGCTCCTACGAGCAGTACTTC. Its translation: CASSLAGAGSYEQYF. The chain recombines TRBV7-2 with TRBJ2-7, with D perhaps TRBD2 (5 bases). Trimming took 0 bases from V and 0 from J, leaving 9 bases between them. The germline gives CDR1 SGHTA, CDR2 FQGNSA. The CDR3 sequence is 15 residues long.

The CDR3: CASSEYAPLGNSGNTIYF. The CDR3 region has the DNA TGTGCCAGCAGTGAATATGCCCCTCTCGGGAACTCTGGAAACACCATATATTTT. This chain uses TRBV25-1 with TRBJ1-3, with unresolved D. The V gene lost 0 bases and the J gene lost 0 bases, with 15 bases spanning the gap. The CDR3 spans 18 residues. Germline loops: CDR1 MGHDK, CDR2 SYGVNS.

A single count supports this clone. V usage is TRBV7-3 and J usage is TRBJ1-5; D might be TRBD1 (5 bases). Germline CDR1 is SGHTA and CDR2 is FQGTGA. The CDR3 contains 15 residues. Trimming cost V 5 bases and J 6 bases, with 17 bases left between them. CDR3 sequence reads: CASSPGRGSGQPQHF. CDR3 DNA sequence: TGTGCCAGCAGCCCAGGGCGAGGGTCAGGTCAGCCCCAGCATTTT.

The chain links TRBV2 to TRBJ1-5; the D is unclear. Trimming removed 4 bases at V and 1 base at J, with 11 bases between. From germline, CDR1 is SNHLY and CDR2 FYNNEI. The length of the CDR3 is 15 residues. The CDR3 loop reads CASSGGARSNQPQHF. DNA of the CDR3: TGTGCCAGCAGTGGAGGAGCCAGGAGCAATCAGCCCCAGCATTTT.

The rearrangement joins TRBV6-1 to TRBJ1-5; D not certain. Trimming stripped 2 bases from V and 2 bases from J, with 4 bases between. There are 13 residues in the CDR3. Germline V lookup: CDR1 MNHNS, CDR2 SASEGT. For the CDR3, the DNA is TGTGCCAGCAGTGAATACGGCAATCAGCCCCAGCATTTT. Translation gives CASSEYGNQPQHF.

The chain carries TRBV18 and TRBJ2-5, with 8 bases lining up with TRBD1. This CDR3 has 15 amino acids. With 5 bases clipped from V and 2 bases from J, the junction kept 7 bases outside the gene matches. CDR1 is KGHSH, CDR2 LQKENI, per germline. CDR3 nucleotides: TGTGCCAGCTCAATTACAGGGGGTATACAAGAGACCCAGTACTTC. Amino acids: CASSITGGIQETQYF.

The chain recombines TRBV7-2 with TRBJ2-2; 10 bases are a match to TRBD2. Germline CDR1 SGHTA, CDR2 FQGNSA. V was pared by 2 bases and J by 6 bases, with 6 bases of the junction left unmatched. This CDR3 region has 16 residues. CDR3 amino acids: CASSLTPSGSAGELFF. CDR3 coding DNA: TGTGCCAGCAGCTTAACCCCTAGCGGGAGCGCCGGGGAGCTGTTTTTT.

The chain uses TRBV15 and TRBJ1-4, with 8 bases that match TRBD1. V dropped 1 base and J dropped 2; count of bases not matched to a gene: 15. The CDR3 extends over 20 amino acids. CDR1 is LNHNV, CDR2 YYDKDF, per germline (reference sequence). The CDR3 protein is CATSRVRTGISQSTNEKLFF. CDR3 nucleotide sequence: TGTGCCACCAGCAGAGTGAGGACAGGGATAAGTCAATCGACTAATGAAAAACTGTTTTTT.

The chain carries TRBV6-1 and TRBJ1-1; D ambiguous. Trimming left V 2 bases short and J 0 bases short, with 16 bases between. The CDR3 consists of 17 residues. Germline V gene lookup returns CDR1 MNHNS and CDR2 SASEGT. The CDR3 sequence: CASSEYPFRTMNTEAFF. CDR3 sequence (DNA): TGTGCCAGCAGTGAATACCCATTCAGGACGATGAACACTGAAGCTTTCTTT.

Relative to its sample, this clone is large. The chain is built from TRBV4-3 and TRBJ1-2, with D hard to call. CDR3 length equals 16 residues. Trimming pared 0 bases from V and 0 bases from J, leaving 11 bases between. CDR1 and CDR2 (germline): LGHNA, YSLEER. DNA of the CDR3: TGCGCCAGCAGCCAAGATGAAGAATCTCCTAACTATGGCTACACCTTC. It codes for CASSQDEESPNYGYTF.

The table lists this clone with a few counts. J is TRBJ2-7 and V is TRBV6-5; D is perhaps TRBD2 (6 bases). Deletions cut 0 bases from V and 3 bases from J, with 9 bases between. CDR1 is MNHEY, CDR2 SVGAGI, per germline. This CDR3 region has 14 residues. The DNA for the CDR3 is TGTGCCAGCAGTTACTCTCTCGGGGGCTACGAGCAGTACTTC. Protein product: CASSYSLGGYEQYF.